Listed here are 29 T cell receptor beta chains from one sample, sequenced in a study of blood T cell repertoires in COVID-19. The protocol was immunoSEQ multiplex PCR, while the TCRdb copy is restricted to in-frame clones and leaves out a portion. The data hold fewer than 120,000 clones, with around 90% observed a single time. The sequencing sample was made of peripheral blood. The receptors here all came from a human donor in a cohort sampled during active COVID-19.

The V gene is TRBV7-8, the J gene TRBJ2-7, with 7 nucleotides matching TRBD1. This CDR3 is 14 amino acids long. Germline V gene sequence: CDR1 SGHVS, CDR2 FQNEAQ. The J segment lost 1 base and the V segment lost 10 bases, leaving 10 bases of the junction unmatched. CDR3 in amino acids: CATSGGRESYEQYF. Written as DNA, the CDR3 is TGTGCCACCTCAGGGGGAAGGGAGTCCTACGAGCAGTACTTC.

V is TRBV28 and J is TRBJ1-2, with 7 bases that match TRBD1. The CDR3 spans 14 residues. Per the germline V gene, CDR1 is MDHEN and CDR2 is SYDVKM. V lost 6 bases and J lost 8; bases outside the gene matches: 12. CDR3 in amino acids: CASSPPARGWGYTF. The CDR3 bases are TGTGCCAGCAGCCCACCGGCCAGGGGGTGGGGCTACACCTTC.

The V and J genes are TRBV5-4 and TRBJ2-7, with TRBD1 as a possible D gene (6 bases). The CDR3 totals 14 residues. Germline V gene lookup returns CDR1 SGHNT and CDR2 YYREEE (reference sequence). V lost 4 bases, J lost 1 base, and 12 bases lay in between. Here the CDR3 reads CASSPQTGSYEQYF. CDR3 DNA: TGTGCCAGCAGCCCCCAGACAGGTTCCTACGAGCAGTACTTC.

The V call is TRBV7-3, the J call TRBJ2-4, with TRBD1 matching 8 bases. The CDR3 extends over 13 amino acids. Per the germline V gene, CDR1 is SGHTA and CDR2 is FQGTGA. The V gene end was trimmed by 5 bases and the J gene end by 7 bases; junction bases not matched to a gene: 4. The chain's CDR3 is CASSTGTGNIQYF. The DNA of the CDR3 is TGTGCCAGCAGCACCGGGACAGGCAACATTCAGTACTTC.

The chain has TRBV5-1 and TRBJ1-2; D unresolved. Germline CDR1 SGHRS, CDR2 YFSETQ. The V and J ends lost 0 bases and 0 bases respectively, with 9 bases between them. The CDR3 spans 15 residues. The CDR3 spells CASSLVTSSNYGYTF. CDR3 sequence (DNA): TGCGCCAGCAGCTTGGTTACATCTTCTAACTATGGCTACACCTTC.

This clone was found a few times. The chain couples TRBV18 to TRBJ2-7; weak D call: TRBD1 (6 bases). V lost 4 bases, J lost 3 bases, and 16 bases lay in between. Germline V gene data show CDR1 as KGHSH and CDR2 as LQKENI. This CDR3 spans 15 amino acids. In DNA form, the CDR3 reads TGTGCCAGCTCACACTTCCGGGACACAAACTACGAGCAGTACTTC. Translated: CASSHFRDTNYEQYF.

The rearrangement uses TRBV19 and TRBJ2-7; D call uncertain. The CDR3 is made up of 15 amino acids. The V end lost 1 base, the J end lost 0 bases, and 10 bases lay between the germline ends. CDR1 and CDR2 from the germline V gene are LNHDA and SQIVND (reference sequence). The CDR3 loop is CASSIGAPSSYEQYF. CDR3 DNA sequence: TGTGCCAGTAGTATAGGGGCACCGAGCTCCTACGAGCAGTACTTC.

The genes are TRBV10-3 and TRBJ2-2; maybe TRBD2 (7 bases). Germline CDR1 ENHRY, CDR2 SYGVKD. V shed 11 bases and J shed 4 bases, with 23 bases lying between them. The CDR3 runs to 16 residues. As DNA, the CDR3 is TGTGCCTCCCGGGGGGCGGGAGCCCAGGGCACCGGGGAGCTGTTTTTT. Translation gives CASRGAGAQGTGELFF.

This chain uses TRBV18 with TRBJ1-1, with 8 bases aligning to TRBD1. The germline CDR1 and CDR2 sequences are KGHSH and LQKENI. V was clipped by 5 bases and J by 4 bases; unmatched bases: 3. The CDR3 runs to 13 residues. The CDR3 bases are TGTGCCAGCTCAGGAACAGGGGGCACTGAAGCTTTCTTT. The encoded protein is CASSGTGGTEAFF.

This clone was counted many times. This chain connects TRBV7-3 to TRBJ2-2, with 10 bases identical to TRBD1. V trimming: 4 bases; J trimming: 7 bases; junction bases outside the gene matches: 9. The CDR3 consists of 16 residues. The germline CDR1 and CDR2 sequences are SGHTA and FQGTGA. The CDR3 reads CASSYSGTGAFGELFF. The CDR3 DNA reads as TGTGCCAGCAGCTATTCCGGGACAGGGGCGTTCGGGGAGCTGTTTTTT.

CDR3 in amino acids: CASSDQGIGGGNQPQHF. DNA for the CDR3: TGTGCCAGCAGTGATCAGGGGATTGGGGGAGGCAATCAGCCCCAGCATTTT. V usage is TRBV6-1 and J usage is TRBJ1-5; weak D call: TRBD1 (6 bases). CDR1 and CDR2 (germline): MNHNS, SASEGT. The CDR3 spans 17 residues. The germline V and J ends were trimmed by 3 bases and 2 bases, with 17 bases remaining between them.

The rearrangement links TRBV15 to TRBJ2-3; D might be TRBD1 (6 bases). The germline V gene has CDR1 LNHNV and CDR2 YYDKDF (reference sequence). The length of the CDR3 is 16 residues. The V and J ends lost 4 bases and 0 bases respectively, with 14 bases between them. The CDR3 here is CATSMGHGTSTDTQYF. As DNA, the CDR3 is TGTGCCACCAGCATGGGACACGGAACTAGCACAGATACGCAGTATTTT.

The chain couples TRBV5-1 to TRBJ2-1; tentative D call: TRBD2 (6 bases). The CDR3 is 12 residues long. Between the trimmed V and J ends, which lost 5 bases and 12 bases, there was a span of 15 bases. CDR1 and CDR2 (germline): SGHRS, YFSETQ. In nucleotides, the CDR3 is TGCGCCAGCAGGGGGGAGGCCCTGCGGCAGTTCTTC. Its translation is CASRGEALRQFF.

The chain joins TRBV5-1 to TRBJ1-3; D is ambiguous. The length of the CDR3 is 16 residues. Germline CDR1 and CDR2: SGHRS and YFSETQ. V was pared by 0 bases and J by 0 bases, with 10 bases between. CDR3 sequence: CASSLGGSSSGNTIYF. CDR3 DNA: TGCGCCAGCAGCTTGGGAGGGTCGAGCTCTGGAAACACCATATATTTT.

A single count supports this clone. The DNA for the CDR3 is TGTGCCAGCAGCCCTCTCATTAACGTAGACAGGGATGTGGACAATGAGCAGTTCTTC. Encoded protein: CASSPLINVDRDVDNEQFF. The chain recombines TRBV28 with TRBJ2-1, with 7 bases that match TRBD1. V lost 6 bases and J lost 5; bases outside the gene matches: 22. The CDR3 length is 19 residues. CDR1 is MDHEN, CDR2 SYDVKM, per germline.

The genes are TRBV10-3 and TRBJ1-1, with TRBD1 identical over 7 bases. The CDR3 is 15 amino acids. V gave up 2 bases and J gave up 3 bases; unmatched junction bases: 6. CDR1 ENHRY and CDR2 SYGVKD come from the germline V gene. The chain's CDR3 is CAISEKDRVDTEAFF. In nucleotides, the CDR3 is TGTGCCATCAGTGAGAAAGACAGGGTAGACACTGAAGCTTTCTTT.

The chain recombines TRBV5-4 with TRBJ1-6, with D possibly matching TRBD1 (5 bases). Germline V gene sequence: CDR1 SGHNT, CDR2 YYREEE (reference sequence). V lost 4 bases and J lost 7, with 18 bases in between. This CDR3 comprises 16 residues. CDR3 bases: TGTGCCAGCAGCCCGGGGGGGATAACAGGAAATTCACCCCTCCACTTT. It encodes CASSPGGITGNSPLHF.

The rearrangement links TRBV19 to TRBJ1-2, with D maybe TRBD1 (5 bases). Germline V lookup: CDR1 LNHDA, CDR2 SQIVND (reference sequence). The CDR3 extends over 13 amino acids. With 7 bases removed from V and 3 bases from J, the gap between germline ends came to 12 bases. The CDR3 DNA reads TGTGCCAGTAAGACCAGGGTGGACTATGGCTACACCTTC. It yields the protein CASKTRVDYGYTF.

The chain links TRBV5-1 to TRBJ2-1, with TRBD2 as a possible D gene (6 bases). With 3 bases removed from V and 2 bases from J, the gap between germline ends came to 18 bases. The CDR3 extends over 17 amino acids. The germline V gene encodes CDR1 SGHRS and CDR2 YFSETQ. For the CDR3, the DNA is TGCGCCAGCAGCTGGCGCGGGATTAGGGACCCCTACAATGAGCAGTTCTTC. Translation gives CASSWRGIRDPYNEQFF.

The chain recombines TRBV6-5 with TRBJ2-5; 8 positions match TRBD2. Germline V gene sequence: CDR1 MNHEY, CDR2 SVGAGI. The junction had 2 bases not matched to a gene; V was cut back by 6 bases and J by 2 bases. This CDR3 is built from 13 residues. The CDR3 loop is CASSQREQETQYF. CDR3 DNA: TGTGCCAGCAGCCAGCGGGAGCAAGAGACCCAGTACTTC.

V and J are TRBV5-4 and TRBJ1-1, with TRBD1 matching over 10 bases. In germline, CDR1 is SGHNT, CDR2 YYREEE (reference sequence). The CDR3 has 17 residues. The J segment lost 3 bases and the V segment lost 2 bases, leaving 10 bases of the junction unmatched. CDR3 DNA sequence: TGTGCCAGCAGCTTATGGGACAGGGGTTCCTGGCACACTGAAGCTTTCTTT. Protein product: CASSLWDRGSWHTEAFF.

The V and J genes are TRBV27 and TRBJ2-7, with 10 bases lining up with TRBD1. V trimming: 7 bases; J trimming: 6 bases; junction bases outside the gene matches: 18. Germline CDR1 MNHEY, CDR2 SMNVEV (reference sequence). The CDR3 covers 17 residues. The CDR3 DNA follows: TGTGCCAGCATCAAACCTCTTCCGGGACAGGGGTTGGTCGAGCAGTACTTC. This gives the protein CASIKPLPGQGLVEQYF.

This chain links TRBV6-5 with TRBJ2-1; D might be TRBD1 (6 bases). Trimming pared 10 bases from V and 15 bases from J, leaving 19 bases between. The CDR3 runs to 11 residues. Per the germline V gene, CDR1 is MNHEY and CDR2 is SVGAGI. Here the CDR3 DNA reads TGTGCCACAAGGGTTCCAGGACAGCCGTTCTTC. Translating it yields CATRVPGQPFF.

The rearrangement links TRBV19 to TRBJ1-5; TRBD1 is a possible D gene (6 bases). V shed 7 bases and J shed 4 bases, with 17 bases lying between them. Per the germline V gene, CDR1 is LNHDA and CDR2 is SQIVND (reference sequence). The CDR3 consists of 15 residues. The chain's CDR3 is CASTRTGKGNQPQHF. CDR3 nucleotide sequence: TGTGCCAGTACCCGTACAGGGAAAGGGAATCAGCCCCAGCATTTT.

CDR3 residues: CASSRVADTQYF. The CDR3 DNA reads as TGTGCCAGCAGCAGGGTCGCAGATACGCAGTATTTT. The V and J genes are TRBV6-5 and TRBJ2-3; maybe TRBD1 (5 bases). V lost 6 bases, J lost 4 bases, and 8 bases lay in between. Germline CDR1 reads MNHEY; CDR2 reads SVGAGI. CDR3 length: 12 residues.

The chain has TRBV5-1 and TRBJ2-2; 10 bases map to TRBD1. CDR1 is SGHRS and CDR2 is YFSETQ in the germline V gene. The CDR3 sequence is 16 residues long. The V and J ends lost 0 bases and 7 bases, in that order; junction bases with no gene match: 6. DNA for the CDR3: TGCGCCAGCAGCTTGGAGACAGGGGGCGCGGGCGGGGAGCTGTTTTTT. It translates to CASSLETGGAGGELFF.

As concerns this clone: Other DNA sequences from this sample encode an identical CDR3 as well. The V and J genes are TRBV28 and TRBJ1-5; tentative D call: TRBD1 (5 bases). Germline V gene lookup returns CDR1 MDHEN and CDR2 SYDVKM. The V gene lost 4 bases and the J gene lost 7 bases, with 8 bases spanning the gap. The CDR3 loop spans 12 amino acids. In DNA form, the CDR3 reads TGTGCCAGCAGTTCGGGGGGGCAGCCCCAGCATTTT. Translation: CASSSGGQPQHF. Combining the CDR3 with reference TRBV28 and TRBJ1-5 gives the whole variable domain DVKVTQSSRYLVKRTGEKVFLECVQDMDHENMFWYRQDPGLGLRLIYFSYDVKMKEKGDIPEGYSVSREKKERFSLILESASTNQTSMYLCASSSGGQPQHFGDGTRLSIL.

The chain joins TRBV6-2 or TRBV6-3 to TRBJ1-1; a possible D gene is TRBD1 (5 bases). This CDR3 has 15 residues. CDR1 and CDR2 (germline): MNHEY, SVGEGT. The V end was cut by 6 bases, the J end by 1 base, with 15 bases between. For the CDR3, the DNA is TGTGCCAGCAGCCGAAGGGGAGGCGGGAACACTGAAGCTTTCTTT. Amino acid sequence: CASSRRGGGNTEAFF.

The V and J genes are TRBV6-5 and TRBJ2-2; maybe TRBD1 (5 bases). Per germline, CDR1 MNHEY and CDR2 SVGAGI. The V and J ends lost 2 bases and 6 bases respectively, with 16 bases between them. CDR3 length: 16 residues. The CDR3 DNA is TGTGCCAGCAGTTACGGACAAACCCGCCTTCCCGGGGAGCTGTTTTTT. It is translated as CASSYGQTRLPGELFF.